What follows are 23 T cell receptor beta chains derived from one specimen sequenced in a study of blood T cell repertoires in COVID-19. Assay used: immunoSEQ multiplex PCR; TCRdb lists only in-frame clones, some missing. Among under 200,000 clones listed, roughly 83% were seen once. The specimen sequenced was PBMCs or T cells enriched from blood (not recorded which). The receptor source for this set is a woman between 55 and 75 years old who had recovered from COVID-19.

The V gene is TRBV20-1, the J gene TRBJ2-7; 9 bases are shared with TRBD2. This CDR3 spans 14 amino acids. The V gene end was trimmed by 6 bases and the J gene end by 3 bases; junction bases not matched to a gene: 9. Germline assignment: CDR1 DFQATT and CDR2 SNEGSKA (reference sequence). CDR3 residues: CSASSGSDLYEQYF. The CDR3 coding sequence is TGCAGTGCCAGTAGCGGGAGCGACCTCTACGAGCAGTACTTC.

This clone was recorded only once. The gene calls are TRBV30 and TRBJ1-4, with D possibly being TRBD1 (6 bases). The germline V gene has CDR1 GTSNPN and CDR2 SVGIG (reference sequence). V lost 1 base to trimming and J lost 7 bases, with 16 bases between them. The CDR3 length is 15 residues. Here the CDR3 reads CAWSGGGRISEKLFF. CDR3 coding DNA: TGTGCCTGGAGTGGAGGGGGTCGTATCTCTGAAAAACTGTTTTTT.

The CDR3 sequence: CASSRMGGGEAFF. The DNA of the CDR3 is TGTGCCAGCAGCAGGATGGGCGGAGGGGAAGCTTTCTTT. The chain carries TRBV12-3 or TRBV12-4 and TRBJ1-1; D call uncertain. The CDR3 is made up of 13 amino acids. Trimming took 6 bases from V and 8 from J, leaving 16 bases between them.

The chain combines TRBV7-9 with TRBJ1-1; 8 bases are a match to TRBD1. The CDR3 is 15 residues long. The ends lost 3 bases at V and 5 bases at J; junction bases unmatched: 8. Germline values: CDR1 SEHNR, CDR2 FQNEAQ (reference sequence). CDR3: CASSFMGQGATEAFF. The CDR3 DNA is TGTGCCAGCAGCTTTATGGGGCAGGGGGCGACTGAAGCTTTCTTT.

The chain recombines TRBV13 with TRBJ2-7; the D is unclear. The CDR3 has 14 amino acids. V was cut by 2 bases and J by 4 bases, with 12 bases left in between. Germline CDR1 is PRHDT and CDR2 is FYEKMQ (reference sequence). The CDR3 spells CASSLRVSLYEQYF. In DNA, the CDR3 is TGTGCCAGCAGCTTACGGGTGTCCCTATACGAGCAGTACTTC.

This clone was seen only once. The DNA of the CDR3 is TGTGCCAGCCCTGGGAGGGAAATACAAGAGACCCAGTACTTC. This codes for CASPGREIQETQYF. This chain links TRBV21-1 with TRBJ2-5; TRBD2, the table's D call, lacks a check against the DNA. TRBV21-1 is a pseudogene. The CDR3 has 14 amino acids.

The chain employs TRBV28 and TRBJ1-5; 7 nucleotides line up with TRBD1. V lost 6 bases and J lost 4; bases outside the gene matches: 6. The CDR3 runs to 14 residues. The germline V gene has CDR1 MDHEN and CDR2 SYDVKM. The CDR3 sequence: CASRGTEWNQPQHF. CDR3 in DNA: TGTGCCAGCAGAGGGACAGAATGGAATCAGCCCCAGCATTTT. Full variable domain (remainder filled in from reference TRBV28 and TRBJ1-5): DVKVTQSSRYLVKRTGEKVFLECVQDMDHENMFWYRQDPGLGLRLIYFSYDVKMKEKGDIPEGYSVSREKKERFSLILESASTNQTSMYLCASRGTEWNQPQHFGDGTRLSIL.

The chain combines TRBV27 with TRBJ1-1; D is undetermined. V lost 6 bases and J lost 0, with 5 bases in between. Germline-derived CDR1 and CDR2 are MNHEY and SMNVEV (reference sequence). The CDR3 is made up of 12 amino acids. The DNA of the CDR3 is TGTGCCAGCAGGAGGGTGAACACTGAAGCTTTCTTT. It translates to CASRRVNTEAFF.

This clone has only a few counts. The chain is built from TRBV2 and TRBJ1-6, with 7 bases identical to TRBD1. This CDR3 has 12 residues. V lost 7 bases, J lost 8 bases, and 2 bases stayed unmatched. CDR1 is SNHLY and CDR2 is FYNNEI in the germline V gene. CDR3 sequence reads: CASNRGDSPLHF. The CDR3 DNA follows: TGTGCCAGCAACAGGGGAGATTCACCCCTCCACTTT.

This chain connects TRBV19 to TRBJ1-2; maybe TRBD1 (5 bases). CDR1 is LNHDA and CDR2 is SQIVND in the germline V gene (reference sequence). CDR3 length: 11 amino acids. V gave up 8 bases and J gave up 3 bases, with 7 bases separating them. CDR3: CASQGYYGYTF. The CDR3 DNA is TGTGCCAGTCAGGGATACTATGGCTACACCTTC.

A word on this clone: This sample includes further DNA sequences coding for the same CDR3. The CDR3 DNA reads as TGTGCCTGGAGGGGACAGGGGGCTTGGAGCAATCAGCCCCAGCATTTT. It specifies CAWRGQGAWSNQPQHF. V gene TRBV30 combines with J gene TRBJ1-5; 12 positions agree with TRBD1. CDR1 GTSNPN and CDR2 SVGIG come from the germline V gene (reference sequence). Unmatched junction bases numbered 4, after V lost 3 bases and J lost 1 base. The CDR3 spans 16 residues.

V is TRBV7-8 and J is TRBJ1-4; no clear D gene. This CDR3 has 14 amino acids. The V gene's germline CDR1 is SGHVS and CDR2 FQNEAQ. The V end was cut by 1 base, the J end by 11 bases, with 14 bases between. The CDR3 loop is CASSLGLSLAKLFF. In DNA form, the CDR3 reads TGTGCCAGCAGCTTAGGCCTATCGCTTGCCAAACTGTTTTTT.

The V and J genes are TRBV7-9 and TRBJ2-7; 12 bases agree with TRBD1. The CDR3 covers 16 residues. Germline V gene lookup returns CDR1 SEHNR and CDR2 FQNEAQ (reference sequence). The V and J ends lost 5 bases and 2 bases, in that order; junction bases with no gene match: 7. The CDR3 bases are TGTGCCAGCAGCCCGACGGGACAGGGGGCCGCCTACGAGCAGTACTTC. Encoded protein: CASSPTGQGAAYEQYF.

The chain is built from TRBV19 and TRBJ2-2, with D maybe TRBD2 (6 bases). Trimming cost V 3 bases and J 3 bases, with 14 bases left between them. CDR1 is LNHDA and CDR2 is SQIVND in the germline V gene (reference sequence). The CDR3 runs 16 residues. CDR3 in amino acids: CASSIGGATHTGELFF. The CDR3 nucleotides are TGTGCCAGTAGTATTGGCGGGGCGACTCACACCGGGGAGCTGTTTTTT. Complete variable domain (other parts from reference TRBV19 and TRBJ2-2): DGGITQSPKYLFRKEGQNVTLSCEQNLNHDAMYWYRQDPGQGLRLIYYSQIVNDFQKGDIAEGYSVSREKKESFPLTVTSAQKNPTAFYLCASSIGGATHTGELFFGEGSRLTVL.

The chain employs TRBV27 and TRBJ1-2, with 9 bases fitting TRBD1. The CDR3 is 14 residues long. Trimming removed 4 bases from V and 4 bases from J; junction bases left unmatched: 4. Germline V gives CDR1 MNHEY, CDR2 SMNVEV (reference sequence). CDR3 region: CASSSGTGSYGYTF. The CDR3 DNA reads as TGTGCCAGCAGTTCAGGGACAGGGTCCTATGGCTACACCTTC.

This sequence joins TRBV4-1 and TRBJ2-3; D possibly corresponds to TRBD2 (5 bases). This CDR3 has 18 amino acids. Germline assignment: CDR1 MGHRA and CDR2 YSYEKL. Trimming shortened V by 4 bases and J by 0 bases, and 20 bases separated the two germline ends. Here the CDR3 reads CASSRSSIGRTSTDTQYF. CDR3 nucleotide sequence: TGCGCCAGCAGCCGCTCCTCAATCGGACGGACTAGCACAGATACGCAGTATTTT.

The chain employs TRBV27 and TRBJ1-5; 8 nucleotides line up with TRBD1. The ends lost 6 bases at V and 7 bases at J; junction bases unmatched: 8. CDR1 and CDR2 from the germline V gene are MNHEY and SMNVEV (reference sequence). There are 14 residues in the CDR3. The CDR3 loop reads CASRARGREQPQHF. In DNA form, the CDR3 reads TGTGCCAGCAGAGCCAGGGGGCGCGAACAGCCCCAGCATTTT.

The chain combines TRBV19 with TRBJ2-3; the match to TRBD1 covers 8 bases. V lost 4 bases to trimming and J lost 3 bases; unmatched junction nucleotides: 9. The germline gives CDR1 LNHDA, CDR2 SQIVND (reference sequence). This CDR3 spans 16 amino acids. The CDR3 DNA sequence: TGTGCCAGTAGTACTCGACAGGGGACCAGGACAGATACGCAGTATTTT. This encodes CASSTRQGTRTDTQYF.

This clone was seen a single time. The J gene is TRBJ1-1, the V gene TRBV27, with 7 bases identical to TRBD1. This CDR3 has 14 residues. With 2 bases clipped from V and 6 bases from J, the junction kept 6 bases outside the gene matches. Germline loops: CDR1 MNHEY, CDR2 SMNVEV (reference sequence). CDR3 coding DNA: TGTGCCAGCAGTTTAAGACAGGGCCTTGCTGAAGCTTTCTTT. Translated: CASSLRQGLAEAFF.

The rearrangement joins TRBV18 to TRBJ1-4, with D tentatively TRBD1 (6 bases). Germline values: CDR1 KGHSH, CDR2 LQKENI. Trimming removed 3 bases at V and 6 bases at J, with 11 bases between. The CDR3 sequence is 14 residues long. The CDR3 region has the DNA TGTGCCAGCTCACCGGGGGGGCTTGATGAAAAACTGTTTTTT. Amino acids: CASSPGGLDEKLFF.

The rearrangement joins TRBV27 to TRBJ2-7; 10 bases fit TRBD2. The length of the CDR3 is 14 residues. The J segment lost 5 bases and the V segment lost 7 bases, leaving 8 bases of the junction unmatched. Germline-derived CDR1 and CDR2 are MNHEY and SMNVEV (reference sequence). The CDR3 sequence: CASTRAGGPDEQYF. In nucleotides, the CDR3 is TGTGCCAGCACCCGAGCGGGAGGGCCCGACGAGCAGTACTTC.

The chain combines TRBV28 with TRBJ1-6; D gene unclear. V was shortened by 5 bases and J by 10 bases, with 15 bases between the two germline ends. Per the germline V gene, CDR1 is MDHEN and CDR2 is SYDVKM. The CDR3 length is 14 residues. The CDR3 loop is CASSGGREGSPLHF. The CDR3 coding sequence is TGTGCCAGCAGTGGAGGACGAGAAGGCTCACCCCTCCACTTT.

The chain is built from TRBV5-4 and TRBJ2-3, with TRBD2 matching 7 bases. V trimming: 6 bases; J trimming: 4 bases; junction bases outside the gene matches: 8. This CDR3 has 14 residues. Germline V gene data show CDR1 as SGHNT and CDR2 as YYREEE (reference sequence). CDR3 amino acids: CASMRRDYADTQYF. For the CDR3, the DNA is TGTGCCAGCATGCGCCGGGACTATGCAGATACGCAGTATTTT.